This T cell receptor beta chain was observed in a study of shared clonotypes between healthy human individuals. Findings and caveats of the study: It was observed that 5% to 6% of naive CD4 clonotypes were shared across a few donors. Clonotype sharing among donors was expected to depend on sequencing depth.

V lost 4 bases, J lost 6 bases, and 15 bases lay in between. This CDR3 has 14 amino acids. Germline CDR1 is MNHEY and CDR2 is SVGAGI. With respect to this clone: Its target is unknown.

Authors' analysis steps: Because ImmunoSEQ provided only junction sequences with no quality scores, the filtering differed. Generated by immunoSEQ multiplex PCR, the TCRdb table keeps only in-frame clones and is missing some. V and J calls and clone size are given by that table; D and trimming were obtained from the DNA. Of roughly 1,000,000 clones listed, 78% are singletons. This receptor was identified in a man in his late teens or twenties in good health. Some clones in this sample may be carry-over from other donors' samples. The sequencing sample was made of memory CD4+ T cells from PBMCs. Subset defined: CD45RA-negative fraction. The chain links TRBV6-5 to TRBJ2-5; TRBD2 is a possible D gene (6 bases). The CDR3 is CASSSTRRVKTQYF. CDR3 bases: TGTGCCAGCAGTTCCACGAGGAGGGTAAAGACCCAGTACTTC.